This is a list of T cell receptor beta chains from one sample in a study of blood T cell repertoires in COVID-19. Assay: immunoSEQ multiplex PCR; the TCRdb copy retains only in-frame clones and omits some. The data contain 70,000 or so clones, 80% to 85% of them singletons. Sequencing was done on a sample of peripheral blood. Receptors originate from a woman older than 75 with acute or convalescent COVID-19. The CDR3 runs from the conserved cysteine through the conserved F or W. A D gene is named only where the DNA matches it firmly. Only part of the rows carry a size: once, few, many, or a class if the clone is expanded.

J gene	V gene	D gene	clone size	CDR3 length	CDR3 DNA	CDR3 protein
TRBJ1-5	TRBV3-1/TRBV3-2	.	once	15	TGTGCCAGCATCAACCCAACGGACAATAATCAGCCCCAGCATTTT	CASINPTDNNQPQHF
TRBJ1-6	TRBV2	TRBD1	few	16	TGTGCCAGCAGTGGGGGGCCGGGACAGTATAATTCACCCCTCCACTTT	CASSGGPGQYNSPLHF
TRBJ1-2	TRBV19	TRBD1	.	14	TGTGCCAGTAGTAGAGACAGGGGTCCCTACGGCTACACCTTC	CASSRDRGPYGYTF
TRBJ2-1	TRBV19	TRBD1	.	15	TGTGCCAGTAGTATCATTCAGGGGGCTGGCAATGAGCAGTTCTTC	CASSIIQGAGNEQFF
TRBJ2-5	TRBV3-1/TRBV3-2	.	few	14	TGTGCCAGCAGCCCTCGGGTCGACCGGGAGACCCAGTACTTC	CASSPRVDRETQYF
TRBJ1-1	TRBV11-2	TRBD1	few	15	TGTGCCAGCAGCCGGACAGGGGGCATGAACACTGAAGCTTTCTTT	CASSRTGGMNTEAFF
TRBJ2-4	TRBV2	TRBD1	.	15	TGTGCCAGCAGTGAGTACAGGGGGCGCGGAAACATTCAGTACTTC	CASSEYRGRGNIQYF
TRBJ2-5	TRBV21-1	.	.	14	TGTGCCAGCAGCAAAGTTCCCGGGGAAGCGACCCAGTACTTC	CASSKVPGEATQYF
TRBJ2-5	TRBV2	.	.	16	TGTGCCAGCATTCCGGATCCCGGCAGGGGCAGGGAGACCCAGTACTTC	CASIPDPGRGRETQYF
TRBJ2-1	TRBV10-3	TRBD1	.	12	TGTGCCATCAGTGGACAGGGGCATGAGCAGTTCTTC	CAISGQGHEQFF
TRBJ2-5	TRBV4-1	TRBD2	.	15	TGCGCCAGCACAATGGGAGGGCTCCCCCAAGAGACCCAGTACTTC	CASTMGGLPQETQYF
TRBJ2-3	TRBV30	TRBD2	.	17	TGTGCCTGGAGTCCGGGACTAGCGGGGGGGCTTACAGATACGCAGTATTTT	CAWSPGLAGGLTDTQYF
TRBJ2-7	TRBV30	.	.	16	TGTGCCTGGAGTGTAGGTGGCGGCAGTCTTCCCTACGAGCAGTACTTC	CAWSVGGGSLPYEQYF
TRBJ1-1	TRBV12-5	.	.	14	TGTGCTAGTGGTCAGGAAACAGGGTTCGCTGAAGCTTTCTTT	CASGQETGFAEAFF
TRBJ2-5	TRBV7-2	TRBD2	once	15	TGTGCCAGCAGCTTCTTCTCGCGGGGGCAAGAGACCCAGTACTTC	CASSFFSRGQETQYF
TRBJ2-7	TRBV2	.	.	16	TGTGCCAGCAGTGAAGTTCGGGAGACAGGGTTCTACGAGCAGTACTTC	CASSEVRETGFYEQYF
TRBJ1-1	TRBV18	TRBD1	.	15	TGTGCCAGCTCATCGAACAGGGGGAAAAAGACTGAAGCTTTCTTT	CASSSNRGKKTEAFF
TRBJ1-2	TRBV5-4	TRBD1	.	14	TGTGCCAGCAGCCCCGGGACAGGGGCGGGTGGCTACACCTTC	CASSPGTGAGGYTF
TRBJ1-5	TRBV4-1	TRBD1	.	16	TGCGCCAGCAGTCCTATGACAGGGAGAGGCAATCAGCCCCAGCATTTT	CASSPMTGRGNQPQHF
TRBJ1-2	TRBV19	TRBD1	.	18	TGTGCCAGTACTGAGAAGGGACAGGGGACCCACACTAACTATGGCTACACCTTC	CASTEKGQGTHTNYGYTF
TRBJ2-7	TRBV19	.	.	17	TGTGCCAGTAGTATAGATCCCTCCAGGGGTCGCCCAGGCGAGCAGTACTTC	CASSIDPSRGRPGEQYF
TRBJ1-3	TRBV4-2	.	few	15	TGTGCCAGCAGCCAAGATACCGGGACTGGAAACACCATATATTTT	CASSQDTGTGNTIYF
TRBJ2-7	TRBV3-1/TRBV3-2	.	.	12	TGTGCCAGCAGCCAGTACTCCTACGAGCAGTACTTC	CASSQYSYEQYF